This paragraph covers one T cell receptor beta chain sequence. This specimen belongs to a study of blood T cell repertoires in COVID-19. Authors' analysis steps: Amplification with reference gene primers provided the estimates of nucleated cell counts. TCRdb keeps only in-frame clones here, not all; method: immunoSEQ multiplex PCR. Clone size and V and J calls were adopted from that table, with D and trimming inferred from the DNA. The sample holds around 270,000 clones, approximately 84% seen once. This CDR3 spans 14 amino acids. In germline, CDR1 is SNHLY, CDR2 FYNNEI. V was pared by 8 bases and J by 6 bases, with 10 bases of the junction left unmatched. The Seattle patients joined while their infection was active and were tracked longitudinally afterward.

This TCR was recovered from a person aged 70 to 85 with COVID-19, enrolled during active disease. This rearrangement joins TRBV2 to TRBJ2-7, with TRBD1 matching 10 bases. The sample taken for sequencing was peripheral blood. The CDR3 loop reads CASGKGQGIGEQYF. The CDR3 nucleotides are TGTGCCAGCGGGAAGGGACAGGGGATCGGCGAGCAGTACTTC.